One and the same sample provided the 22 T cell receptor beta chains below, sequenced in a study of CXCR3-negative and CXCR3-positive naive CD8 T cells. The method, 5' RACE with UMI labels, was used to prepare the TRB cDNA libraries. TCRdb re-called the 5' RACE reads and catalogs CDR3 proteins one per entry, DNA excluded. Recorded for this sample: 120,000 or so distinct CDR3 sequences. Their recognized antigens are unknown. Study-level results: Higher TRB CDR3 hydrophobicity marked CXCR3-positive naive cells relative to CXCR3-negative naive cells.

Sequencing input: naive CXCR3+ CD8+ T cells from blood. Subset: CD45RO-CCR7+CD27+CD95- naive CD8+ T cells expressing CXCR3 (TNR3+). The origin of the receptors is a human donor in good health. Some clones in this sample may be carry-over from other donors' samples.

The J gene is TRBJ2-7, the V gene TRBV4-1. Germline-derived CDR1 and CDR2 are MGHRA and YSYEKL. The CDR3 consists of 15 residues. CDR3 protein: CASSQDTRSAYEQYF.

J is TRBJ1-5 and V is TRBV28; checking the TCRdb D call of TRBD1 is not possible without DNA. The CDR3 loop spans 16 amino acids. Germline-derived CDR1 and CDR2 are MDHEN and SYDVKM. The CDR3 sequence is CASSPPGQGAAQPQHF.

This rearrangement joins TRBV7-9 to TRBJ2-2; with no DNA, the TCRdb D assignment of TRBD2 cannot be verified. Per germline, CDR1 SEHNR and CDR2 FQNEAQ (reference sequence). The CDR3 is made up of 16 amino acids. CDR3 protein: CASSLARTSSDGELFF.

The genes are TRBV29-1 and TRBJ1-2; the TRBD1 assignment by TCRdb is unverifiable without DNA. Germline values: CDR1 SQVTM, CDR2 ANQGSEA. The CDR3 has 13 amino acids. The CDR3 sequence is CSVPGQTNYGYTF.

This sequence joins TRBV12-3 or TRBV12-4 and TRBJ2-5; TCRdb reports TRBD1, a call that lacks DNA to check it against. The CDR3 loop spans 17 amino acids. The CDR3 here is CASSLIPVPGGQETQYF.

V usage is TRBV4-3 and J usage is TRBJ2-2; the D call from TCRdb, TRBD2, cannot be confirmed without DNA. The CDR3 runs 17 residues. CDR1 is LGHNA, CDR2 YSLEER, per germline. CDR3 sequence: CASSQDGLAGVIGELFF.

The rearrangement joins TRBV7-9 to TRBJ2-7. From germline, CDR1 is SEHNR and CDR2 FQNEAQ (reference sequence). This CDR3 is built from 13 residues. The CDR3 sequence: CASSLDDSYEQYF.

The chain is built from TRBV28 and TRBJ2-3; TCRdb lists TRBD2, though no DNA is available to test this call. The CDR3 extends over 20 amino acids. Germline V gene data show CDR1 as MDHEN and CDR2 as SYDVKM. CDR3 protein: CASSLWGLAGEPTSADTQYF.

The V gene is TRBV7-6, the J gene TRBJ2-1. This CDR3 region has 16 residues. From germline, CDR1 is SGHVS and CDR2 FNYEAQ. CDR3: CASSLELKSSYNEQFF.

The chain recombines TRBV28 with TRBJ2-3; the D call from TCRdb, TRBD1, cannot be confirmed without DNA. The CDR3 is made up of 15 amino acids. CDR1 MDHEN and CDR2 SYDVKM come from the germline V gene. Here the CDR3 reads CASIIKRTGTDTQYF.

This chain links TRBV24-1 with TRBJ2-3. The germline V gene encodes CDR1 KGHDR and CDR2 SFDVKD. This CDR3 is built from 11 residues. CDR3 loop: CATRLMDTQYF.

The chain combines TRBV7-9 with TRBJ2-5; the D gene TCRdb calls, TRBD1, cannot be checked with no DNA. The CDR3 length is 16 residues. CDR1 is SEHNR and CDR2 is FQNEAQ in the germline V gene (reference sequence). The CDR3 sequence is CASSRAREGGHETQYF.

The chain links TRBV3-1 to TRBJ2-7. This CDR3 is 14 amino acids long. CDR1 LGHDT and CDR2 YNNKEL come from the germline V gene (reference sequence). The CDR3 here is CASSQVGYAYEQYF.

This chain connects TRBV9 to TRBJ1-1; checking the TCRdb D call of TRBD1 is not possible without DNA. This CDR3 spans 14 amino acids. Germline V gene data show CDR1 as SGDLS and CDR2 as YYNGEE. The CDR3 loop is CASSVGGVGTEAFF.

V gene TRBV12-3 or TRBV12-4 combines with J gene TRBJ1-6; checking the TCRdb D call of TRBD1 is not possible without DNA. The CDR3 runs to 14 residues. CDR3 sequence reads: CASSHLGQADPLHF.

CDR3 protein: CASRSGYSYNEQFF. The chain couples TRBV6-2 or TRBV6-3 to TRBJ2-1; the TRBD2 assignment by TCRdb is unverifiable without DNA. The CDR3 length is 14 residues. CDR1 is MNHEY and CDR2 is SVGEGT in the germline V gene.

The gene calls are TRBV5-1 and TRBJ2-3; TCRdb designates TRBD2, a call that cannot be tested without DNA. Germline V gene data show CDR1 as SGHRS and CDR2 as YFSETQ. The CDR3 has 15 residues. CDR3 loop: CASSLYRERTDTQYF.

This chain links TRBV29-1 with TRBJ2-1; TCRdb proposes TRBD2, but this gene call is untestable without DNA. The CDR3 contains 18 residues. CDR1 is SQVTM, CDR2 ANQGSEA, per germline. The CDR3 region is CSVGRTSGDFSSYNEQFF.

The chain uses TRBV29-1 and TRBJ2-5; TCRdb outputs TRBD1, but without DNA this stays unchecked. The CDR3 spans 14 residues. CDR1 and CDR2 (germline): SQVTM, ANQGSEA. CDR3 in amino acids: CSVERTNMGETQYF. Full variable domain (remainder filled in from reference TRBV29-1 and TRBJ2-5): SAVISQKPSRDICQRGTSLTIQCQVDSQVTMMFWYRQQPGQSLTLIATANQGSEATYESGFVIDKFPISRPNLTFSTLTVSNMSPEDSSIYLCSVERTNMGETQYFGPGTRLLVL.

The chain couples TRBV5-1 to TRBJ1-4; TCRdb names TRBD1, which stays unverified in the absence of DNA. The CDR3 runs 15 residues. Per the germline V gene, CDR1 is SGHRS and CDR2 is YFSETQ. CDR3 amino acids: CASSWDVPAGEKLFF.

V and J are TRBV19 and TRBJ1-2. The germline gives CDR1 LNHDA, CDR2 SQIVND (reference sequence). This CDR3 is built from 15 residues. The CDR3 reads CASRGEREGNYGYTF.

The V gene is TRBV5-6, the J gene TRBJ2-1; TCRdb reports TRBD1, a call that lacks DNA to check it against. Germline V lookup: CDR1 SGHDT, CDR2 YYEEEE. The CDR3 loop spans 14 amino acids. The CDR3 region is CASSPRGGGNEQFF.